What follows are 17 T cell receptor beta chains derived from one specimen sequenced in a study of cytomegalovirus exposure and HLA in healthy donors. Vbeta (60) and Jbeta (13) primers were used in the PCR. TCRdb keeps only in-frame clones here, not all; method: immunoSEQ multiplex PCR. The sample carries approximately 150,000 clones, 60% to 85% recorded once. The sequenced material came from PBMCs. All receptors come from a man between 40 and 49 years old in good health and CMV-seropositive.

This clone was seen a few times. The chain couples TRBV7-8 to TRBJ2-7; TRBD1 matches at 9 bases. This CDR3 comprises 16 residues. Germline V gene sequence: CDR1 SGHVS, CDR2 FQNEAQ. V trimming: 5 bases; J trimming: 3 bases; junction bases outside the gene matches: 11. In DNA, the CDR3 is TGTGCCAGCAGCCTACCCCCGGACAGGGGCCTCTACGAGCAGTACTTC. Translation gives CASSLPPDRGLYEQYF.

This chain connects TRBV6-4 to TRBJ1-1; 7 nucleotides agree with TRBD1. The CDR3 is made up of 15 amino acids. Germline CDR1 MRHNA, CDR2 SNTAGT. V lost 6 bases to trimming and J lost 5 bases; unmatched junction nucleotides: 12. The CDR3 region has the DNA TGTGCCAGCAGCCCCGACAGGGCCGCCGTGACTGAAGCTTTCTTT. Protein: CASSPDRAAVTEAFF.

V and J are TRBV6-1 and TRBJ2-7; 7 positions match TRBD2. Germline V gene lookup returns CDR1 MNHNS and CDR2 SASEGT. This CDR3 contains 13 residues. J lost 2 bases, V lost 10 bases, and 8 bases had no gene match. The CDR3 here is CATIKAGTYEQYF. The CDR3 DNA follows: TGTGCCACCATCAAAGCGGGAACCTACGAGCAGTACTTC.

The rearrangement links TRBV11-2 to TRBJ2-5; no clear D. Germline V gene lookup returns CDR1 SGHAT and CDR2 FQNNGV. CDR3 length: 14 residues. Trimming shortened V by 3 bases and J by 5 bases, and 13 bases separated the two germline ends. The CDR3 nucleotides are TGTGCCAGCAGCTTGATAGCCCCTCGGGAGACCCAGTACTTC. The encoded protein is CASSLIAPRETQYF. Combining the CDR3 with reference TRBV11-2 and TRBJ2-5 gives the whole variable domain EAGVAQSPRYKIIEKRQSVAFWCNPISGHATLYWYQQILGQGPKLLIQFQNNGVVDDSQLPKDRFSAERLKGVDSTLKIQPAKLEDSAVYLCASSLIAPRETQYFGPGTRLLVL.

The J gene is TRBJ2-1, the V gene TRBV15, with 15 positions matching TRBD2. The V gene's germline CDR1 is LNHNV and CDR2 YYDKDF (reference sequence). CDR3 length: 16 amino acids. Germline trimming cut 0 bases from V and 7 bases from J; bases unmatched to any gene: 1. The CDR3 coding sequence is TGTGCCACCAGCAGAGAGGGGACTAGCGGGAGGAATGAGCAGTTCTTC. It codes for CATSREGTSGRNEQFF.

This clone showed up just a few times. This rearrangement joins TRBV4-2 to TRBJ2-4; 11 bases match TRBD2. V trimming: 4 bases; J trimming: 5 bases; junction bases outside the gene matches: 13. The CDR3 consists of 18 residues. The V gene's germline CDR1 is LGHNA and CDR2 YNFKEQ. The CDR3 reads CASSRSLAGGPVENIQYF. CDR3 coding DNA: TGTGCCAGCAGCCGTTCCTTAGCGGGAGGGCCGGTTGAAAACATTCAGTACTTC.

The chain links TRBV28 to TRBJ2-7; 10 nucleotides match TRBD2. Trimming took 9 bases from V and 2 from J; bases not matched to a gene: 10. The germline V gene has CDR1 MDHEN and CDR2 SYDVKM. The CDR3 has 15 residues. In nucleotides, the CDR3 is TGTGCCAGTAACCCACCGGGACTAGCGACCTACGAGCAGTACTTC. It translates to CASNPPGLATYEQYF.

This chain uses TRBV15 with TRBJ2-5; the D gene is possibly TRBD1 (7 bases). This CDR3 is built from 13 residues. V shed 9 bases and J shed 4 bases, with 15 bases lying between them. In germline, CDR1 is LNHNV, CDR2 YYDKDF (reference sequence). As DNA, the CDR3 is TGTGCCACGAGCCGACAGGGAGGAGAGACCCAGTACTTC. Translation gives CATSRQGGETQYF. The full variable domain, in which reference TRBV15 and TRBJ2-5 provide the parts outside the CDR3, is DAMVIQNPRYQVTQFGKPVTLSCSQTLNHNVMYWYQQKSSQAPKLLFHYYDKDFNNEADTPDNFQSRRPNTSFCFLDIRSPGLGDTAMYLCATSRQGGETQYFGPGTRLLVL.

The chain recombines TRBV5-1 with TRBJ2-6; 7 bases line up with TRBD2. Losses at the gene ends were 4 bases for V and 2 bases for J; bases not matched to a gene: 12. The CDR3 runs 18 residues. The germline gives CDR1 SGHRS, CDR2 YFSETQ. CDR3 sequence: CASSPGWGGVAGANVLTF. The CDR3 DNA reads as TGCGCCAGCAGCCCGGGGTGGGGAGGGGTAGCTGGGGCCAACGTCCTGACTTTC. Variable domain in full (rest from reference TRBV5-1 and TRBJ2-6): KAGVTQTPRYLIKTRGQQVTLSCSPISGHRSVSWYQQTPGQGLQFLFEYFSETQRNKGNFPGRFSGRQFSNSRSEMNVSTLELGDSALYLCASSPGWGGVAGANVLTFGAGSRLTVL.

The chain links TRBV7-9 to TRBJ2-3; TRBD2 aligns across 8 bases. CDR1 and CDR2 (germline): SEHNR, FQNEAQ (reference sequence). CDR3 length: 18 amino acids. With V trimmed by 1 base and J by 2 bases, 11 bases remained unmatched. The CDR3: CASSLGAAASGFTDTQYF. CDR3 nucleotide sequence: TGTGCCAGCAGCTTAGGGGCGGCGGCTAGCGGGTTCACAGATACGCAGTATTTT.

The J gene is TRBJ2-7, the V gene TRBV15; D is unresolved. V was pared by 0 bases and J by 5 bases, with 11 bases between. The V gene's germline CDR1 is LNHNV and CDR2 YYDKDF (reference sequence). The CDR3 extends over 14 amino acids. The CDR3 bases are TGTGCCACCAGCAGAGAAGGCGCGGTCCACGAGCAGTACTTC. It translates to CATSREGAVHEQYF.

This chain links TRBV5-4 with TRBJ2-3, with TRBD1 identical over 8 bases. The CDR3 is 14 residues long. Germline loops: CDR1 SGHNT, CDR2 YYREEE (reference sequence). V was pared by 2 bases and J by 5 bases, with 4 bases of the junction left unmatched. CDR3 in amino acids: CASSFRGQRDTQYF. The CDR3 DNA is TGTGCCAGCAGCTTCAGGGGGCAGCGAGATACGCAGTATTTT. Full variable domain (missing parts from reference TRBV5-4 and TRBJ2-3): ETGVTQSPTHLIKTRGQQVTLRCSSQSGHNTVSWYQQALGQGPQFIFQYYREEENGRGNFPPRFSGLQFPNYSSELNVNALELDDSALYLCASSFRGQRDTQYFGPGTRLTVL.

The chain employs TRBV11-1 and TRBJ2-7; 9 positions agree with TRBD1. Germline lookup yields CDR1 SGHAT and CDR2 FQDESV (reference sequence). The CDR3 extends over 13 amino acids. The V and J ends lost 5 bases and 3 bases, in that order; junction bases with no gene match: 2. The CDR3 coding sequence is TGTGCCAGCAGCCCGGGACAGGGCTACGAGCAGTACTTC. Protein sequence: CASSPGQGYEQYF.

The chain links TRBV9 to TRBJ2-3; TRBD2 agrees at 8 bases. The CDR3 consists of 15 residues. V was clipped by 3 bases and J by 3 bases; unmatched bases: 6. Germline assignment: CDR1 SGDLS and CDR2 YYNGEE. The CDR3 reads CASSATSGSTDTQYF. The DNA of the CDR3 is TGTGCCAGCAGCGCCACCAGCGGGAGTACAGATACGCAGTATTTT. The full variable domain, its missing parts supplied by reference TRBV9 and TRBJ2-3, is DSGVTQTPKHLITATGQRVTLRCSPRSGDLSVYWYQQSLDQGLQFLIQYYNGEERAKGNILERFSAQQFPDLHSELNLSSLELGDSALYFCASSATSGSTDTQYFGPGTRLTVL.

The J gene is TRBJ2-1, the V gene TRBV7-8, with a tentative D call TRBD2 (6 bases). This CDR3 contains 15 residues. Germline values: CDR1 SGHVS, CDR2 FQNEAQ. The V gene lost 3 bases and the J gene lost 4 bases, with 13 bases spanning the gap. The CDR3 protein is CASSFGGVRYNEQFF. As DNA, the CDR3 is TGTGCCAGCAGCTTTGGCGGGGTCAGGTACAATGAGCAGTTCTTC.

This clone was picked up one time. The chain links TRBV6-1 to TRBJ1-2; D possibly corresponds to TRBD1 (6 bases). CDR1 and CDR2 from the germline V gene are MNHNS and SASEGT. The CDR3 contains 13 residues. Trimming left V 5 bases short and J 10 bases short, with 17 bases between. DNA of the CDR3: TGTGCCAGCAGTACCACAGGAGCGGGGGCCTACACCTTC. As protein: CASSTTGAGAYTF.

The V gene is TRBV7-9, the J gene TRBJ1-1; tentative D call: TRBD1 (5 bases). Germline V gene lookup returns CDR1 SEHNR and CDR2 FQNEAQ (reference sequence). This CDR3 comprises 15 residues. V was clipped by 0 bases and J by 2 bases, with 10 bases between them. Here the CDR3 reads CASSLAPGTNTEAFF. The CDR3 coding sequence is TGTGCCAGCAGCTTAGCGCCCGGGACTAACACTGAAGCTTTCTTT. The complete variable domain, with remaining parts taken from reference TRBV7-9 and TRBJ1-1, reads DTGVSQNPRHKITKRGQNVTFRCDPISEHNRLYWYRQTLGQGPEFLTYFQNEAQLEKSRLLSDRFSAERPKGSFSTLEIQRTEQGDSAMYLCASSLAPGTNTEAFFGQGTRLTVV.